The 21 T cell receptor beta chains in this list originate from one sample, sequenced in a study of beta chain features in type 1 diabetes. Sequencing targeted expressed TCRB transcripts, as all isolated RNA had been reverse transcribed. TCRdb's table, derived via immunoSEQ multiplex PCR, lists solely in-frame clones and lacks some. The top ten hold about 0.04% of the sample, which has about 410,000 clones, more than 11% seen once. Sample: naive CD4+ T cells from blood. These receptors originate from a man aged 30 to 39 in good health.

This clone was picked up a small number of times. The chain carries TRBV25-1 and TRBJ1-2; no clear D gene. Germline CDR1 and CDR2: MGHDK and SYGVNS. V dropped 4 bases and J dropped 4 bases, with 4 bases sitting between them. This CDR3 comprises 11 residues. CDR3 nucleotide sequence: TGTGCCAGCAGTGCGGTCTATGGCTACACCTTC. This encodes CASSAVYGYTF.

The V call is TRBV6-5, the J call TRBJ1-1, with D tentatively TRBD1 (5 bases). Germline V gene sequence: CDR1 MNHEY, CDR2 SVGAGI. This CDR3 region has 14 residues. The V and J ends lost 6 bases and 4 bases respectively, with 15 bases between them. The CDR3 DNA is TGTGCCAGCAGGCGGGACCCTGGGGCCACTGAAGCTTTCTTT. Translated, it gives CASRRDPGATEAFF.

The V and J genes are TRBV6-5 and TRBJ1-5, with D unresolved. The CDR3 is made up of 13 amino acids. V gave up 2 bases and J gave up 7 bases, with 9 bases separating them. Germline V gene data show CDR1 as MNHEY and CDR2 as SVGAGI. The CDR3 reads CASSYAFGQPQHF. The DNA for the CDR3 is TGTGCCAGCAGTTACGCCTTTGGACAGCCCCAGCATTTT.

This chain uses TRBV6-5 with TRBJ1-1, with no clear D. The V end was cut by 0 bases, the J end by 1 base, with 3 bases between. Germline V gene lookup returns CDR1 MNHEY and CDR2 SVGAGI. The CDR3 covers 13 residues. The CDR3 sequence: CASSYSTNTEAFF. DNA of the CDR3: TGTGCCAGCAGTTACTCGACGAACACTGAAGCTTTCTTT.

This clone has a handful of counts. Written as DNA, the CDR3 is TGTGCCAGCAGCTTGTCCAAAAACATTCAGTACTTC. It translates to CASSLSKNIQYF. The V and J genes are TRBV5-4 and TRBJ2-4; D is unclear. The CDR3 sequence is 12 residues long. Germline V gene lookup returns CDR1 SGHNT and CDR2 YYREEE (reference sequence). The ends were cut back, 1 base at V and 2 bases at J, with 1 base in the middle.

The chain recombines TRBV19 with TRBJ1-2; D gene unclear. V gave up 3 bases and J gave up 5 bases, with 13 bases separating them. CDR3 length: 14 amino acids. Germline V CDR1 and CDR2: LNHDA, SQIVND (reference sequence). DNA for the CDR3: TGTGCCAGTAGTATTCTTGGACTCTCTTATGGCTACACCTTC. As protein: CASSILGLSYGYTF.

This clone was counted a few times. The chain has TRBV16 and TRBJ1-5, with unresolved D. Germline V gene lookup returns CDR1 KGHSY and CDR2 FQNENV. Trimming stripped 3 bases from V and 0 bases from J, with 9 bases between. CDR3 length equals 15 residues. CDR3 sequence reads: CASSQRRNSNQPQHF. The CDR3 nucleotides are TGTGCCAGCAGCCAGAGAAGAAATAGCAATCAGCCCCAGCATTTT. Filled out from reference TRBV16 and TRBJ1-5, the complete variable domain reads GEEVAQTPKHLVRGEGQKAKLYCAPIKGHSYVFWYQQVLKNEFKFLISFQNENVFDETGMPKERFSAKCLPNSPCSLEIQATKLEDSAVYFCASSQRRNSNQPQHFGDGTRLSIL.

The chain couples TRBV11-1 to TRBJ2-3; TRBD2 matches 8 bases. This CDR3 spans 15 amino acids. The V gene end was trimmed by 5 bases and the J gene end by 5 bases; junction bases not matched to a gene: 9. CDR1 SGHAT and CDR2 FQDESV come from the germline V gene (reference sequence). The CDR3 loop reads CASSNPAGGLDTQYF. The CDR3 nucleotides read TGTGCCAGCAGCAATCCCGCGGGAGGATTAGATACGCAGTATTTT.

V gene TRBV5-1 combines with J gene TRBJ1-2; D is uncertain. The V gene lost 4 bases and the J gene lost 4 bases, with 14 bases spanning the gap. Germline V gene lookup returns CDR1 SGHRS and CDR2 YFSETQ. The CDR3 loop spans 14 amino acids. CDR3 amino acids: CASSPDRPAYGYTF. As DNA, the CDR3 is TGCGCCAGCAGCCCGGACCGTCCGGCCTATGGCTACACCTTC. The full variable domain, its missing parts supplied by reference TRBV5-1 and TRBJ1-2, is KAGVTQTPRYLIKTRGQQVTLSCSPISGHRSVSWYQQTPGQGLQFLFEYFSETQRNKGNFPGRFSGRQFSNSRSEMNVSTLELGDSALYLCASSPDRPAYGYTFGSGTRLTVV.

This clone was counted between two and nine times. The chain joins TRBV18 to TRBJ1-2, with D perhaps TRBD1 (5 bases). Between the trimmed V and J ends, which lost 3 bases and 4 bases, there was a span of 12 bases. Germline V gene data show CDR1 as KGHSH and CDR2 as LQKENI. CDR3 length: 14 amino acids. CDR3 residues: CASSPLQDLYGYTF. The CDR3 nucleotides are TGTGCCAGCTCACCGTTACAGGACCTCTATGGCTACACCTTC.

This clone occurred a few times. This chain joins TRBV4-2 and TRBJ1-4; TRBD1 is a possible D gene (6 bases). The CDR3 totals 16 residues. Trimming removed 6 bases from V and 0 bases from J, with 14 bases in between. Germline V CDR1 and CDR2: LGHNA, YNFKEQ. The CDR3 loop is CASRDSVAATNEKLFF. CDR3 bases: TGTGCCAGCAGGGACAGCGTCGCGGCAACTAATGAAAAACTGTTTTTT.

The chain joins TRBV7-9 to TRBJ2-4; 7 bases are a match to TRBD1. The CDR3 loop spans 15 amino acids. Germline V gene data show CDR1 as SEHNR and CDR2 as FQNEAQ (reference sequence). The V and J ends lost 5 bases and 5 bases, in that order; junction bases with no gene match: 9. CDR3 DNA sequence: TGTGCCAGCAGCCCCGGACAGGTCCGGCAAAACATTCAGTACTTC. It translates to CASSPGQVRQNIQYF.

This clone was seen a handful of times. J is TRBJ2-2 and V is TRBV4-3; 7 bases map to TRBD2. The CDR3 consists of 17 residues. The V segment lost 4 bases and the J segment 5 bases; nucleotides outside the gene matches: 13. CDR1 is LGHNA and CDR2 is YSLEER in the germline V gene. Here the CDR3 DNA reads TGCGCCAGCAGCCCAATGAGACTAGCCCTAGAGACCGGGGAGCTGTTTTTT. Translating gives CASSPMRLALETGELFF.

This clone was seen more than once but under ten times. The chain combines TRBV7-9 with TRBJ1-4, with TRBD1 as a possible D gene (5 bases). This CDR3 has 16 amino acids. The V gene lost 8 bases and the J gene lost 0 bases, with 16 bases spanning the gap. Germline loops: CDR1 SEHNR, CDR2 FQNEAQ (reference sequence). The CDR3 DNA reads TGTGCCAGCCGAGACCAGGGAGGTGCAACTAATGAAAAACTGTTTTTT. Residues: CASRDQGGATNEKLFF.

This clone has just a few counts. V gene TRBV29-1 combines with J gene TRBJ2-1; tentatively, D is TRBD1 (6 bases). V gave up 3 bases and J gave up 2 bases, with 20 bases separating them. CDR3 length equals 17 residues. CDR1 is SQVTM, CDR2 ANQGSEA, per germline. The CDR3 coding sequence is TGCAGCGTTGATGGGGGCCCGGTGGCGCTGGCCTACAATGAGCAGTTCTTC. It encodes CSVDGGPVALAYNEQFF.

The V call is TRBV7-9, the J call TRBJ1-5, with TRBD1 matching over 7 bases. J lost 4 bases, V lost 5 bases, and 8 bases had no gene match. The CDR3 covers 15 residues. Germline CDR1 and CDR2: SEHNR and FQNEAQ (reference sequence). The CDR3 DNA reads TGTGCCAGCAGCCCCGGGGCAGGGGGTAATCAGCCCCAGCATTTT. Its protein product is CASSPGAGGNQPQHF.

Only a few counts were recorded for this clone. The chain is built from TRBV13 and TRBJ1-2; D is ambiguous. Deletions cut 5 bases from V and 2 bases from J, with 6 bases between. Per germline, CDR1 PRHDT and CDR2 FYEKMQ (reference sequence). The CDR3 sequence is 12 residues long. CDR3 sequence (DNA): TGTGCCAGCAGCCGTGGCAACTATGGCTACACCTTC. Protein product: CASSRGNYGYTF.

The chain is built from TRBV9 and TRBJ2-3, with D perhaps TRBD1 or TRBD2 (6 bases each). The CDR3 sequence is 15 residues long. Between the trimmed V and J ends, which lost 0 bases and 7 bases, there was a span of 15 bases. CDR1 SGDLS and CDR2 YYNGEE come from the germline V gene. The CDR3 reads CASSVDGGGLYTQYF. In DNA form, the CDR3 reads TGTGCCAGCAGCGTAGATGGAGGGGGGCTTTATACGCAGTATTTT. The whole variable domain, remainder taken from reference TRBV9 and TRBJ2-3, is DSGVTQTPKHLITATGQRVTLRCSPRSGDLSVYWYQQSLDQGLQFLIQYYNGEERAKGNILERFSAQQFPDLHSELNLSSLELGDSALYFCASSVDGGGLYTQYFGPGTRLTVL.

This clone was seen more than once but under ten times. This chain connects TRBV18 to TRBJ1-1; D is ambiguous. Germline V gives CDR1 KGHSH, CDR2 LQKENI. The CDR3 sequence is 14 residues long. Trimming removed 0 bases at V and 0 bases at J, with 5 bases between. The CDR3 bases are TGTGCCAGCTCACCACCATACCTGAACACTGAAGCTTTCTTT. This translates into CASSPPYLNTEAFF.

In this sample, this clone turned up a few times. This rearrangement joins TRBV4-3 to TRBJ2-4, with 13 positions matching TRBD2. Germline loops: CDR1 LGHNA, CDR2 YSLEER. The CDR3 sequence is 19 residues long. Trimming cost V 4 bases and J 2 bases; bases outside gene matches: 11. CDR3 DNA sequence: TGCGCCAGCAGCCGAGTGGCACTAGCGGGGGGGATAACCAAAAACATTCAGTACTTC. Amino acid sequence: CASSRVALAGGITKNIQYF.

J is TRBJ2-7 and V is TRBV9, with 7 bases identical to TRBD1. V gave up 4 bases and J gave up 7 bases; unmatched junction bases: 8. The CDR3 sequence is 13 residues long. Germline values: CDR1 SGDLS, CDR2 YYNGEE. The CDR3 here is CASSTQTQGEQYF. The CDR3 DNA reads TGTGCCAGCAGCACACAGACACAGGGGGAGCAGTACTTC. Full variable domain (remainder filled in from reference TRBV9 and TRBJ2-7): DSGVTQTPKHLITATGQRVTLRCSPRSGDLSVYWYQQSLDQGLQFLIQYYNGEERAKGNILERFSAQQFPDLHSELNLSSLELGDSALYFCASSTQTQGEQYFGPGTRLTVT.